What follows are 30 T cell receptor beta chains derived from one specimen sequenced in a study of technical replicates of blood from a few donors. The repertoire was sequenced with immunoSEQ multiplex PCR; TCRdb's copy has only in-frame clones and lacks some. This sample has about 83,000 clones, with under 95% found just once. The sequenced material came from T cells isolated from PBMCs. The receptor set was obtained from a human donor in good health.

The gene calls are TRBV7-3 and TRBJ2-1, with TRBD2 matching 10 bases. The CDR3 is 15 residues long. V dropped 4 bases and J dropped 9; count of bases not matched to a gene: 9. Germline V gene data show CDR1 as SGHTA and CDR2 as FQGTGA. This chain's CDR3 is CASSSVAGGRGEQFF. Written as DNA, the CDR3 is TGTGCCAGCAGCTCCGTAGCGGGGGGTAGGGGTGAGCAGTTCTTC.

The rearrangement links TRBV5-1 to TRBJ2-1, with 7 nucleotides matching TRBD2. Losses at the gene ends were 4 bases for V and 4 bases for J; bases not matched to a gene: 11. This CDR3 has 16 amino acids. The germline V gene has CDR1 SGHRS and CDR2 YFSETQ. As DNA, the CDR3 is TGCGCCAGCAGCCGGGACGGGGACTATCCGTACAATGAGCAGTTCTTC. Translation: CASSRDGDYPYNEQFF.

The V gene is TRBV7-2, the J gene TRBJ2-2, with TRBD2 matching 9 bases. This CDR3 region has 17 residues. Germline loops: CDR1 SGHTA, CDR2 FQGNSA. V lost 5 bases to trimming and J lost 3 bases; unmatched junction nucleotides: 10. The CDR3 DNA follows: TGTGCCAGCAGCGCACGAACTAGCGGGCTTTACACCGGGGAGCTGTTTTTT. Its protein product is CASSARTSGLYTGELFF.

This chain connects TRBV2 to TRBJ2-1, with 9 bases identical to TRBD1. The length of the CDR3 is 14 residues. Germline CDR1 SNHLY, CDR2 FYNNEI. J lost 5 bases, V lost 8 bases, and 7 bases had no gene match. CDR3 nucleotide sequence: TGTGCCAGCCTTGAACAGGGGGCCCACAATGAGCAGTTCTTC. Translating it yields CASLEQGAHNEQFF.

This clone is a singleton in its sample. V and J are TRBV5-1 and TRBJ1-4; D possibly corresponds to TRBD1 (5 bases). Trimming cost V 1 base and J 8 bases, with 15 bases left between them. The V gene's germline CDR1 is SGHRS and CDR2 YFSETQ. The CDR3 totals 15 residues. DNA for the CDR3: TGCGCCAGCAGCTTGATGGTGGCGGGGGAGGAAAAACTGTTTTTT. It yields the protein CASSLMVAGEEKLFF.

This chain joins TRBV9 and TRBJ1-4; possible D gene TRBD1, 6 bases. Trimming took off 4 bases at V and 8 bases at J, with 21 bases between the two ends. This CDR3 is built from 16 residues. Germline CDR1 is SGDLS and CDR2 is YYNGEE. CDR3 in amino acids: CASSTPTGTRREKLFF. In DNA, the CDR3 is TGTGCCAGCAGCACCCCCACCGGGACAAGAAGAGAAAAACTGTTTTTT.

The chain couples TRBV15 to TRBJ2-7; D is undetermined. Germline V gives CDR1 LNHNV, CDR2 YYDKDF (reference sequence). The CDR3 loop spans 15 amino acids. V shed 0 bases and J shed 1 base, with 10 bases lying between them. The CDR3 DNA reads as TGTGCCACCAGCAGAGATGTTAGCAGATCCTACGAGCAGTACTTC. As protein: CATSRDVSRSYEQYF.

CDR3 loop: CASSSRVGETQYF. The DNA for the CDR3 is TGCGCCAGCTCCTCCAGGGTAGGGGAGACCCAGTACTTC. The chain uses TRBV10-1 and TRBJ2-5; D is perhaps TRBD1 (5 bases). Per germline, CDR1 WNHNN and CDR2 SYGVQD (reference sequence). V was clipped by 8 bases and J by 5 bases, with 15 bases between them. CDR3 size: 13 residues.

The chain combines TRBV6-5 with TRBJ2-7; TRBD2 agrees at 12 bases. Germline V CDR1 and CDR2: MNHEY, SVGAGI. This CDR3 comprises 15 residues. J was trimmed by 3 bases and V by 6 bases; bases with no gene match: 6. The CDR3: CASSQGLAGLYEQYF. The CDR3 DNA is TGTGCCAGCAGCCAAGGACTAGCGGGGCTCTACGAGCAGTACTTC.

V usage is TRBV30 and J usage is TRBJ1-5; 9 nucleotides agree with TRBD1. The V and J ends lost 1 base and 3 bases, in that order; junction bases with no gene match: 4. Looked up from germline, CDR1 is GTSNPN and CDR2 is SVGIG (reference sequence). This CDR3 has 15 residues. The CDR3 region is CAWSAGTGNNQPQHF. CDR3 bases: TGTGCCTGGAGTGCCGGGACAGGGAACAATCAGCCCCAGCATTTT.

This clone was seen only a few times. J is TRBJ1-1 and V is TRBV29-1; no reliable D call. Germline V gives CDR1 SQVTM, CDR2 ANQGSEA. Between the trimmed V and J ends, which lost 5 bases and 5 bases, there was a span of 15 bases. CDR3 size: 13 residues. CDR3 in amino acids: CSVNTGMGTEAFF. CDR3 DNA: TGCAGCGTTAACACGGGGATGGGAACTGAAGCTTTCTTT.

CDR3 residues: CATSRGEGSRETQYF. The CDR3 DNA follows: TGTGCCACCAGCAGAGGTGAGGGATCGCGAGAGACCCAGTACTTC. The gene calls are TRBV15 and TRBJ2-5; TRBD2 is a possible D gene (5 bases). Trimming took off 1 base at V and 4 bases at J, with 13 bases between the two ends. Germline V gives CDR1 LNHNV, CDR2 YYDKDF (reference sequence). CDR3 length: 15 residues.

The chain combines TRBV10-3 with TRBJ2-1, with 12 bases lining up with TRBD2. J was trimmed by 6 bases and V by 8 bases; bases with no gene match: 23. The CDR3 is 20 residues long. CDR1 and CDR2 from the germline V gene are ENHRY and SYGVKD. CDR3 DNA sequence: TGTGCCATCCATGGTCCCCGACTAGCGGGAGCCCCTACGGTTTTCAATGAGCAGTTCTTC. This gives the protein CAIHGPRLAGAPTVFNEQFF.

The genes are TRBV18 and TRBJ2-7, with 8 bases fitting TRBD1. J lost 3 bases, V lost 0 bases, and 4 bases had no gene match. The CDR3 has 15 residues. Germline V lookup: CDR1 KGHSH, CDR2 LQKENI. This CDR3 is CASSPPGQENYEQYF. The CDR3 DNA reads TGTGCCAGCTCACCACCGGGACAGGAAAACTACGAGCAGTACTTC. Together with reference TRBV18 and TRBJ2-7, the CDR3 gives the full variable domain: NAGVMQNPRHLVRRRGQEARLRCSPMKGHSHVYWYRQLPEEGLKFMVYLQKENIIDESGMPKERFSAEFPKEGPSILRIQQVVRGDSAAYFCASSPPGQENYEQYFGPGTRLTVT.

The chain employs TRBV5-1 and TRBJ2-5; 12 nucleotides align to TRBD2. Germline CDR1 and CDR2: SGHRS and YFSETQ. This CDR3 has 16 residues. V shed 4 bases and J 2 bases; nucleotides not matched to a gene: 6. The CDR3: CASSRTSGAVQETQYF. CDR3 nucleotides: TGCGCCAGCAGCAGGACTAGCGGGGCCGTTCAAGAGACCCAGTACTTC.

This clone was counted once. The genes are TRBV6-1 and TRBJ1-2; D is unclear. V was trimmed by 8 bases and J by 4 bases, leaving 14 bases between them. Germline assignment: CDR1 MNHNS and CDR2 SASEGT. The CDR3 spans 13 residues. CDR3 in amino acids: CASLFSGGYGYTF. Here the CDR3 DNA reads TGTGCCAGCTTATTTTCCGGAGGCTATGGCTACACCTTC.

This clone was found once. The chain uses TRBV28 and TRBJ2-5, with D maybe TRBD1 (6 bases). The V end was cut by 1 base, the J end by 3 bases, with 24 bases between. This CDR3 has 19 amino acids. Germline V lookup: CDR1 MDHEN, CDR2 SYDVKM. The CDR3 sequence is CASSLLGPRSGQTEETQYF. The CDR3 DNA sequence: TGTGCCAGCAGTTTATTGGGTCCTCGCTCCGGACAGACAGAAGAGACCCAGTACTTC.

The J gene is TRBJ2-5, the V gene TRBV27; D uncertain. Germline CDR1 reads MNHEY; CDR2 reads SMNVEV (reference sequence). V was shortened by 2 bases and J by 1 base, with 14 bases between the two germline ends. The CDR3 has 16 amino acids. The CDR3 DNA follows: TGTGCCAGCAGTTTAGTCAGTGAGTCAGGCCAAGAGACCCAGTACTTC. Amino acids: CASSLVSESGQETQYF.

This rearrangement joins TRBV28 to TRBJ1-3; no definite D call. V lost 4 bases, J lost 0 bases, and 7 bases lay in between. Germline V CDR1 and CDR2: MDHEN, SYDVKM. This CDR3 is built from 14 residues. The chain's CDR3 is CASSCLSSGNTIYF. Written as DNA, the CDR3 is TGTGCCAGCAGTTGCCTGAGCTCTGGAAACACCATATATTTT. Complete variable domain (other parts from reference TRBV28 and TRBJ1-3): DVKVTQSSRYLVKRTGEKVFLECVQDMDHENMFWYRQDPGLGLRLIYFSYDVKMKEKGDIPEGYSVSREKKERFSLILESASTNQTSMYLCASSCLSSGNTIYFGEGSWLTVV.

V is TRBV27 and J is TRBJ2-7; 9 nucleotides align to TRBD1. The trim removed 6 bases at V and 3 bases at J, leaving 12 bases unmatched. CDR3 length: 16 residues. Per germline, CDR1 MNHEY and CDR2 SMNVEV (reference sequence). This chain's CDR3 is CASSPTGTGTLYEQYF. DNA for the CDR3: TGTGCCAGCAGCCCAACCGGGACAGGGACGCTCTACGAGCAGTACTTC.

The chain is built from TRBV7-8 and TRBJ1-1; 8 positions match TRBD1. The CDR3 is 17 amino acids. CDR1 is SGHVS and CDR2 is FQNEAQ in the germline V gene. V shed 1 base and J 0 bases; nucleotides not matched to a gene: 7. The CDR3 is CASSLDETGVVNTEAFF. CDR3 sequence (DNA): TGTGCCAGCAGCTTAGACGAGACAGGGGTCGTGAACACTGAAGCTTTCTTT.

The V call is TRBV19, the J call TRBJ2-7, with TRBD2 identical over 8 bases. Germline V gives CDR1 LNHDA, CDR2 SQIVND (reference sequence). The CDR3 has 12 amino acids. V was pared by 8 bases and J by 3 bases, with 3 bases of the junction left unmatched. The CDR3 is CASRRGDYEQYF. The CDR3 DNA reads as TGTGCCAGTCGGCGGGGGGACTACGAGCAGTACTTC.

V usage is TRBV19 and J usage is TRBJ2-1; a possible D gene is TRBD1 (6 bases). V was pared by 7 bases and J by 3 bases, with 13 bases between. This CDR3 has 14 residues. Per germline, CDR1 LNHDA and CDR2 SQIVND (reference sequence). CDR3 DNA: TGTGCCAGTATGTTGGGACACAACTACAATGAGCAGTTCTTC. It yields the protein CASMLGHNYNEQFF.

The J gene is TRBJ2-1, the V gene TRBV9; maybe TRBD2 (5 bases). Trimming removed 0 bases from V and 8 bases from J, with 9 bases in between. The CDR3 contains 13 residues. CDR1 and CDR2 (germline): SGDLS, YYNGEE. In DNA, the CDR3 is TGTGCCAGCAGCGTAGTTTCCGGGGATGAGCAGTTCTTC. Translating it yields CASSVVSGDEQFF.

The chain carries TRBV5-4 and TRBJ2-5, with TRBD2 matching over 7 bases. The V gene's germline CDR1 is SGHNT and CDR2 YYREEE (reference sequence). Unmatched junction bases numbered 6, after V lost 0 bases and J lost 13 bases. The CDR3 length is 12 residues. CDR3 region: CASSLGLAPRYF. CDR3 nucleotide sequence: TGTGCCAGCAGCTTGGGACTAGCCCCCAGGTACTTC.

The CDR3 DNA is TGTGCCAGCAGCTGGCCGGAGGACAGACAAGAGACCCAGTACTTC. Translation gives CASSWPEDRQETQYF. The V gene is TRBV13, the J gene TRBJ2-5, with D perhaps TRBD1 (6 bases). Germline V gene lookup returns CDR1 PRHDT and CDR2 FYEKMQ (reference sequence). Trimming took off 4 bases at V and 2 bases at J, with 14 bases between the two ends. This CDR3 is built from 15 residues.

This chain links TRBV27 with TRBJ2-1, with 9 bases that match TRBD2. Germline CDR1 and CDR2: MNHEY and SMNVEV (reference sequence). The length of the CDR3 is 16 residues. Trimming at V came to 6 bases and at J to 8 bases, leaving 14 bases not matched to a gene. CDR3 residues: CASRPRGSGGRDEQFF. The CDR3, as DNA: TGTGCCAGCAGGCCGCGGGGTAGCGGGGGTAGGGATGAGCAGTTCTTC.

The V call is TRBV21-1, the J call TRBJ1-3; the table's D gene call, TRBD1, was not cross checked with the DNA. TRBV21-1 is a known pseudogene. The CDR3 is made up of 15 amino acids. CDR3 in DNA: TGTGCCAGCAGCTTCCACAGGGGTACTGGAAACACCATATATTTT. This gives the protein CASSFHRGTGNTIYF.

The V and J genes are TRBV30 and TRBJ1-4; D gene uncertain. The CDR3 extends over 13 amino acids. Germline assignment: CDR1 GTSNPN and CDR2 SVGIG (reference sequence). Trimming took off 1 base at V and 5 bases at J, with 8 bases between the two ends. CDR3: CAWSGRENEKLFF. The CDR3 nucleotides are TGTGCCTGGAGTGGACGGGAAAATGAAAAACTGTTTTTT.

This chain joins TRBV6-5 and TRBJ1-5, with 7 nucleotides matching TRBD1. CDR3 length: 15 amino acids. Germline V gene sequence: CDR1 MNHEY, CDR2 SVGAGI. V lost 6 bases, J lost 3 bases, and 8 bases stayed unmatched. The CDR3 here is CASREQGPHNQPQHF. CDR3 in DNA: TGTGCCAGCAGAGAACAGGGGCCGCACAATCAGCCCCAGCATTTT.